This TCR beta chain is from a study of T cell repertoires in cytomegalovirus infection. Germline V CDR1 and CDR2: SGHRS, YFSETQ. V lost 4 bases and J 0 bases, leaving 11 bases between the germline ends. This CDR3 has 14 residues. For this clonotype: Its antigen is still unknown.

TCRdb re-derived calls from the reads in MiXCR, one entry per CDR3 protein. This table has about 830,000 distinct CDR3 sequences, 32% appearing once. The chain has TRBV5-1 and TRBJ2-7; D gene uncertain. Sequenced here: cultured CD8+ T cells from PBMCs, sampled from culture after CMV antigen stimulation. The TCR was taken from a human donor in good health (CMV status not recorded). Some clones in this sample may be carry-over from other donors' samples. The CDR3 is CASSPHTDSYEQYF. As DNA, the CDR3 is TGCGCCAGCAGCCCCCATACAGACTCCTACGAGCAGTACTTC.